Sequencing of this T cell receptor beta chain was carried out in a study of shared clonotypes between healthy human individuals. The authors ran the assay at deep level. Profiling relied on immunoSEQ multiplex PCR, and the TCRdb table lists in-frame clones only, not all of them. This table has some 2.1 million clones, around 96% appearing once. The CDR3 consists of 14 residues. Germline V lookup: CDR1 SQVTM, CDR2 ANQGSEA. The ends were cut back, 3 bases at V and 0 bases at J, with 6 bases in the middle. Positive CCR7 selection of CD45RO-negative cells yielded the naive CD8 cells, and terminally differentiated effector memory CD45RA+ cells were excluded. Healthy and HIV-negative, the adult donors had no recent acute infections or vaccinations.

The sequencing sample was made of naive CD8+ T cells sorted from blood. This clonotype originated in a man aged 18 to 30 in good health. This chain connects TRBV29-1 to TRBJ2-6, with D uncertain. Here the CDR3 reads CSVEESSGANVLTF. CDR3 nucleotide sequence: TGCAGCGTTGAGGAGAGCTCTGGGGCCAACGTCCTGACTTTC.